The clone carrying this TCR beta chain was counted at least ten times. The data are from a study of T-cell reconstitution after alpha-beta-depleted transplantation in children. Molecular barcoding with unique molecular identifiers was used for the TCRbeta library. One entry per CDR3 protein, called by TCRdb with MiXCR from the PCR reads. Among about 98,000 distinct CDR3 sequences, under 9% were seen once, and the ten largest hold about a sixth. The germline V and J ends were trimmed by 10 bases and 1 base, with 10 bases remaining between them. Germline V gene sequence: CDR1 ENHRY, CDR2 SYGVKD. The CDR3 extends over 12 amino acids.

This sequence originates from a boy between 2 and 15 years old with acute lymphoblastic leukemia, due to receive a stem cell transplant. The specimen was PBMCs, collected before TCRalphabeta/CD19-depleted stem cell transplant. V gene TRBV10-3 combines with J gene TRBJ2-5; either TRBD1 or TRBD2 may supply D (7 bases each). DNA for the CDR3: TGTGCCACAGGGGGGGGCCAAGAGACCCAGTACTTC. As protein: CATGGGQETQYF.